These 21 T cell receptor beta chains were all obtained from the same sample, sequenced in a study of breast tumors, draining lymph nodes, adjacent tissues. TCRdb re-analysed the multiplex PCR reads in MiXCR, keeping a single row per CDR3 protein. The data contain 85,000 to 130,000 distinct CDR3 sequences, 20% to 25% of them seen just once; the ten biggest clones take up less than 1.5%. Samples came from axillary lymph nodes draining the breast cancer. The sequenced sample was axillary lymph node tissue. The receptors derive from a female donor with breast cancer. Some clones in this sample may be carry-over from other donors' samples.

This clonotype was detected ten times or more. The chain links TRBV6-1 to TRBJ2-7; D is uncertain. V was cut by 8 bases and J by 0 bases, with 14 bases left in between. The CDR3 has 14 amino acids. Germline CDR1 reads MNHNS; CDR2 reads SASEGT. The CDR3 region is CASEENTISYEQYF. The DNA of the CDR3 is TGTGCCAGCGAGGAAAACACTATCTCCTACGAGCAGTACTTC.

The chain employs TRBV20-1 and TRBJ2-7; 8 nucleotides match TRBD1. CDR3 length equals 14 residues. The V gene's germline CDR1 is DFQATT and CDR2 SNEGSKA (reference sequence). The V gene end was trimmed by 4 bases and the J gene end by 2 bases; junction bases not matched to a gene: 7. In DNA, the CDR3 is TGCAGTGCTACCCGGGACAGGAGTGCCTACGAGCAGTACTTC. This codes for CSATRDRSAYEQYF.

As for this clonotype: This sequence may be a read error, since a much larger clone differs from it by one base. V and J are TRBV11-2 and TRBJ2-2, with D possibly being TRBD1 (5 bases). Trimming took off 2 bases at V and 5 bases at J, with 9 bases between the two ends. The CDR3 has 14 amino acids. CDR1 is SGHAT, CDR2 FQNNGV, per germline. The CDR3 region is CASSLFRVTGELFF. DNA of the CDR3: TGTGCCAGCAGCTTATTCAGGGTAACCGGGGAGCTGTTTTTT.

This clonotype was detected many times. The V and J genes are TRBV20-1 and TRBJ2-1; D call uncertain. The CDR3 consists of 10 residues. V was trimmed by 5 bases and J by 4 bases, leaving 3 bases between them. Germline lookup yields CDR1 DFQATT and CDR2 SNEGSKA (reference sequence). CDR3 sequence: CSAEYNEQFF. The CDR3 coding sequence is TGCAGTGCTGAATACAATGAGCAGTTCTTC.

This clonotype appeared a few times. DNA of the CDR3: TGTGCCAGCAGCTTAAATATTAACAATGAGCAGTTCTTC. Its protein product is CASSLNINNEQFF. The rearrangement links TRBV13 to TRBJ2-1, with no clear D. Germline V lookup: CDR1 PRHDT, CDR2 FYEKMQ (reference sequence). V was clipped by 2 bases and J by 5 bases, with 7 bases between them. There are 13 residues in the CDR3.

About this clonotype itself: At one end, the junction sequence differs from germline, possibly due to a read error. Here the CDR3 reads CASSLGAGVNERYF. CDR3 DNA: TGTGCCAGCAGCTTAGGGGCGGGAGTTAACGAGCGGTACTTC. The chain couples TRBV11-3 to TRBJ2-7; 7 bases align to TRBD2. There are 14 residues in the CDR3. Germline V CDR1 and CDR2: SGHNT, YENEEA.

This clonotype was detected ten times or more. The CDR3 loop reads CATSRRGGGGSGYGYTF. The CDR3 DNA follows: TGTGCCACCAGCAGAAGGGGGGGGGGAGGCAGCGGCTATGGCTACACCTTC. V is TRBV15 and J is TRBJ1-2; D is perhaps TRBD1 (6 bases). The CDR3 has 17 residues. Trimming removed 2 bases from V and 4 bases from J, with 20 bases in between. Germline values: CDR1 LNHNV, CDR2 YYDKDF (reference sequence).

This clonotype has at least ten counts. V is TRBV6-6 and J is TRBJ1-6; D uncertain. CDR1 is MNHNY, CDR2 SVGAGI, per germline (reference sequence). The CDR3 loop spans 13 amino acids. V was cut by 4 bases and J by 7 bases, with 8 bases left in between. The DNA for the CDR3 is TGTGCCAGCAGTTCCCGGGTAAATTCACCCCTCCACTTT. Translated: CASSSRVNSPLHF.

This clonotype was detected ten times or more. The rearrangement uses TRBV5-4 and TRBJ2-7, with 9 bases identical to TRBD2. Losses at the gene ends were 2 bases for V and 1 base for J; bases not matched to a gene: 4. This CDR3 is 15 amino acids long. CDR1 and CDR2 (germline): SGHNT, YYREEE (reference sequence). The CDR3 nucleotides are TGTGCCAGCAGCTTTCATGCGGGAGGGTCCTACGAGCAGTACTTC. Translation gives CASSFHAGGSYEQYF.

Regarding this clonotype: This may be a read error, as it is one base from a much larger clone. The gene calls are TRBV20-1 and TRBJ1-4; D gene unclear. Trimming pared 6 bases from V and 7 bases from J, leaving 18 bases between. The CDR3 runs 14 residues. Germline loops: CDR1 DFQATT, CDR2 SNEGSKA (reference sequence). CDR3 DNA: TGCAGTGCCCGAAGCCTAGGGCTTGCTGAAAAACTGTTTTTT. Protein: CSARSLGLAEKLFF.

This clonotype was counted at least ten times. The V and J genes are TRBV29-1 and TRBJ1-4; TRBD1 is a possible D gene (5 bases). The CDR3 runs to 13 residues. Germline CDR1 reads SQVTM; CDR2 reads ANQGSEA. V was trimmed by 4 bases and J by 6 bases, leaving 12 bases between them. The CDR3 here is CSVGDGSYEKLFF. CDR3 sequence (DNA): TGCAGCGTTGGGGACGGATCGTATGAAAAACTGTTTTTT.

The table lists this clonotype with many counts. The chain recombines TRBV19 with TRBJ1-3; TRBD1 agrees at 7 bases. After removal of 3 bases from V and 8 bases from J, the junction contained 7 bases not matched to a gene. Germline assignment: CDR1 LNHDA and CDR2 SQIVND (reference sequence). This CDR3 comprises 14 residues. In DNA, the CDR3 is TGTGCCAGTAGTATTGGGTACAGGGGTTACACCATATATTTT. Encoded protein: CASSIGYRGYTIYF.

In this sample, this clonotype turned up many times. V gene TRBV6-5 combines with J gene TRBJ1-5, with 11 bases fitting TRBD1. In germline, CDR1 is MNHEY, CDR2 SVGAGI. The length of the CDR3 is 16 residues. V lost 5 bases to trimming and J lost 2 bases; unmatched junction nucleotides: 5. CDR3 DNA sequence: TGTGCCAGCAGTCGGACAGGGGGCCATGGCAATCAGCCCCAGCATTTT. It specifies CASSRTGGHGNQPQHF.

The rearrangement uses TRBV29-1 and TRBJ2-7; no definite D call. Trimming took off 7 bases at V and 6 bases at J, with 22 bases between the two ends. The V gene's germline CDR1 is SQVTM and CDR2 ANQGSEA. There are 14 residues in the CDR3. The CDR3 region has the DNA TGCAGCGCCCATCTCCAAGGGAATAAAGGCGAGCAGTACTTC. Encoded protein: CSAHLQGNKGEQYF.

There are many counts of this clonotype. V and J are TRBV29-1 and TRBJ1-2, with D maybe TRBD1 (5 bases). The germline CDR1 and CDR2 sequences are SQVTM and ANQGSEA. The CDR3 covers 13 residues. The germline V and J ends were trimmed by 6 bases and 4 bases, with 15 bases remaining between them. The CDR3 DNA reads TGCAGCGTGCTTACAGGAGCCTCCTATGGCTACACCTTC. This encodes CSVLTGASYGYTF.

This clonotype was counted ten times or more. This chain links TRBV7-3 with TRBJ2-6; D is undetermined. CDR3 length: 16 amino acids. The V end lost 5 bases, the J end lost 3 bases, and 14 bases lay between the germline ends. Germline-derived CDR1 and CDR2 are SGHTA and FQGTGA. CDR3 in amino acids: CASSIRASGGANVLTF. Here the CDR3 DNA reads TGTGCCAGCAGCATCCGGGCCTCGGGTGGGGCCAACGTCCTGACTTTC.

The chain carries TRBV19 and TRBJ2-2; no definite D call. CDR3 length: 16 residues. CDR1 and CDR2 (germline): LNHDA, SQIVND (reference sequence). V was trimmed by 9 bases and J by 1 base, leaving 18 bases between them. The CDR3 region has the DNA TGTGCCAGCCGCCGGGTTATGTCCCAGAACACCGGGGAGCTGTTTTTT. This sequence encodes CASRRVMSQNTGELFF.

This clonotype came up many times. The rearrangement links TRBV10-3 to TRBJ2-7, with a tentative D call TRBD2 (5 bases). The V and J ends lost 3 bases and 7 bases respectively, with 13 bases between them. This CDR3 contains 13 residues. From germline, CDR1 is ENHRY and CDR2 SYGVKD. CDR3: CAISEARAQEQYF. CDR3 in DNA: TGTGCCATCAGTGAAGCGCGGGCCCAGGAGCAGTACTTC.

This clonotype showed up just a few times. The V gene is TRBV28, the J gene TRBJ2-7, with 8 bases fitting TRBD1. Germline V gene sequence: CDR1 MDHEN, CDR2 SYDVKM. This CDR3 comprises 17 residues. J lost 6 bases, V lost 0 bases, and 13 bases had no gene match. CDR3 residues: CASSLWGRGTGRLEQYF. DNA for the CDR3: TGTGCCAGCAGTTTATGGGGAAGGGGGACAGGAAGACTCGAGCAGTACTTC. Drawing the rest from reference TRBV28 and TRBJ2-7, the complete variable domain is DVKVTQSSRYLVKRTGEKVFLECVQDMDHENMFWYRQDPGLGLRLIYFSYDVKMKEKGDIPEGYSVSREKKERFSLILESASTNQTSMYLCASSLWGRGTGRLEQYFGPGTRLTVT.

This clonotype was counted at least ten times. The gene calls are TRBV6-6 and TRBJ2-7; 8 nucleotides line up with TRBD1. With V trimmed by 6 bases and J by 6 bases, 10 bases remained unmatched. Germline CDR1 reads MNHNY; CDR2 reads SVGAGI (reference sequence). CDR3 length: 14 residues. The CDR3 protein is CASRPTGGSGEQYF. The CDR3 nucleotides are TGTGCCAGCAGACCAACAGGGGGATCTGGCGAGCAGTACTTC.

This clonotype was seen repeatedly, ten times or more. The CDR3 bases are TGTGCCAGCAGTGTTATGGCAGGGACGAAGCAGCCCCAGCATTTT. Its protein is CASSVMAGTKQPQHF. This chain joins TRBV2 and TRBJ1-5, with D possibly TRBD1 on 5 matching bases. Trimming cost V 4 bases and J 7 bases, with 17 bases left between them. CDR1 is SNHLY, CDR2 FYNNEI, per germline. This CDR3 spans 15 amino acids.